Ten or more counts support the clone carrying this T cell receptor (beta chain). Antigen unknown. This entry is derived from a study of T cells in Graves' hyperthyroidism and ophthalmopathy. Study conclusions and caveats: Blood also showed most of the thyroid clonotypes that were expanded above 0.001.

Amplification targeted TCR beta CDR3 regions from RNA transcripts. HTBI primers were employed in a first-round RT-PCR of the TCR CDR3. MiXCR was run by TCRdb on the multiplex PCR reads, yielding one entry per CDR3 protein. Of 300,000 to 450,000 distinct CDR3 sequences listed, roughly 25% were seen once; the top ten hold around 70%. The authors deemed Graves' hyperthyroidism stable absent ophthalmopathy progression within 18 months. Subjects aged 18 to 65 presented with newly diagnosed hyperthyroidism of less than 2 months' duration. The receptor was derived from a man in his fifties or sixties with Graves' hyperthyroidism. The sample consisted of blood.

The CDR3 loop is CASSPTQGSYTF. In nucleotides, the CDR3 is TGCGCCAGCAGCCCTACACAGGGAAGCTACACCTTC. The rearrangement joins TRBV5-1 to TRBJ1-2; a possible D gene is TRBD1 (6 bases). This CDR3 is 12 amino acids long. With 4 bases removed from V and 9 bases from J, the gap between germline ends came to 13 bases. Germline assignment: CDR1 SGHRS and CDR2 YFSETQ.